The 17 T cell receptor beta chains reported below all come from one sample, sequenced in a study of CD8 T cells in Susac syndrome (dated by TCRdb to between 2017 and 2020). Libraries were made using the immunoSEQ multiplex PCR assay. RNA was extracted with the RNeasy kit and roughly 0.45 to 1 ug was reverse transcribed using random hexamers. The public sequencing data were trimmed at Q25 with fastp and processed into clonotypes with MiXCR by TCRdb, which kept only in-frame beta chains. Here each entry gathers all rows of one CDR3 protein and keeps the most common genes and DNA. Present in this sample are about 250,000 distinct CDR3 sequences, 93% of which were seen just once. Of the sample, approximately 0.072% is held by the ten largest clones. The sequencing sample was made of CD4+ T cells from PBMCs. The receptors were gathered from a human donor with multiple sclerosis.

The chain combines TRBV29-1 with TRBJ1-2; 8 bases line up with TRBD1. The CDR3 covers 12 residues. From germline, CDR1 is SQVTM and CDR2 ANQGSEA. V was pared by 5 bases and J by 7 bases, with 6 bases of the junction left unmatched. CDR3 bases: TGCAGCGTTAAGGACAGGGAGTCTGGCTACACCTTC. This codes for CSVKDRESGYTF.

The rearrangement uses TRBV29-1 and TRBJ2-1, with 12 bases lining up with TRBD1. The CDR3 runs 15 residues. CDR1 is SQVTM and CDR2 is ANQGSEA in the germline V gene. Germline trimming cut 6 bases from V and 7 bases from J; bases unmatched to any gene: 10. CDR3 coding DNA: TGCAGCGTCGTTATGTGGGACAGGGGGCGGAATGAGCAGTTCTTC. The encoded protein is CSVVMWDRGRNEQFF.

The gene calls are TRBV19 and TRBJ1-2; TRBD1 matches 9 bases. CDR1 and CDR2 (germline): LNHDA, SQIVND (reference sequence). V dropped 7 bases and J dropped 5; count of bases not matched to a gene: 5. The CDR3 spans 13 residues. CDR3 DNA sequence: TGTGCCAGTAATCGGGACAGGGAGTATGGCTACACCTTC. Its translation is CASNRDREYGYTF.

CDR3 amino acids: CASVPGQLNQPQHF. The CDR3 nucleotides are TGTGCCAGTGTACCGGGACAGCTCAATCAGCCCCAGCATTTT. The chain has TRBV19 and TRBJ1-5; 7 bases agree with TRBD1. The germline CDR1 and CDR2 sequences are LNHDA and SQIVND (reference sequence). The CDR3 consists of 14 residues. After removal of 8 bases from V and 3 bases from J, the junction contained 7 bases not matched to a gene.

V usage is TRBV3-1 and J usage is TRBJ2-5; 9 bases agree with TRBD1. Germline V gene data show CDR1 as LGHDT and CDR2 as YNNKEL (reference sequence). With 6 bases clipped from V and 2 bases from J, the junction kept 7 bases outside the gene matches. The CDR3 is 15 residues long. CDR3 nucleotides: TGTGCCAGCAGTCGGACAGGGGTTTTTCAAGAGACCCAGTACTTC. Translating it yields CASSRTGVFQETQYF.

The CDR3 reads CASSARGLGDTEAFF. For the CDR3, the DNA is TGTGCCAGCAGCGCTCGGGGCCTAGGGGACACTGAAGCTTTCTTT. V and J are TRBV6-1 and TRBJ1-1, with D possibly TRBD1 on 5 matching bases. The CDR3 runs 15 residues. Germline loops: CDR1 MNHNS, CDR2 SASEGT. The ends were cut back, 6 bases at V and 3 bases at J, with 17 bases in the middle.

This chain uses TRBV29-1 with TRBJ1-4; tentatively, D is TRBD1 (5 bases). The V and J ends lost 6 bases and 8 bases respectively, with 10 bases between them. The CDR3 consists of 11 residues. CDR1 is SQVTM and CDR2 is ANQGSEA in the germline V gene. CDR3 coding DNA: TGCAGCGTGAGGGGCGGCGAAAAACTGTTTTTT. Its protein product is CSVRGGEKLFF. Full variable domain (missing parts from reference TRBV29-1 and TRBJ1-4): SAVISQKPSRDICQRGTSLTIQCQVDSQVTMMFWYRQQPGQSLTLIATANQGSEATYESGFVIDKFPISRPNLTFSTLTVSNMSPEDSSIYLCSVRGGEKLFFGSGTQLSVL.

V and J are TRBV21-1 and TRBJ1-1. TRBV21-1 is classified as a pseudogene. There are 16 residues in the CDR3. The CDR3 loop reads CASSKVLDEGCTEAFF. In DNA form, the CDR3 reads TGTGCCAGCAGCAAAGTCCTGGACGAAGGGTGTACTGAAGCTTTCTTT.

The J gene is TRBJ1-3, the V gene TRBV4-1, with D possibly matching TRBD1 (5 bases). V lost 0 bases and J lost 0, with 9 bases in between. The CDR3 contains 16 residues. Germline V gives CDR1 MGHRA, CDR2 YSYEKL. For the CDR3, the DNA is TGCGCCAGCAGCCAAGAGGGTACAGGCTCTGGAAACACCATATATTTT. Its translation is CASSQEGTGSGNTIYF.

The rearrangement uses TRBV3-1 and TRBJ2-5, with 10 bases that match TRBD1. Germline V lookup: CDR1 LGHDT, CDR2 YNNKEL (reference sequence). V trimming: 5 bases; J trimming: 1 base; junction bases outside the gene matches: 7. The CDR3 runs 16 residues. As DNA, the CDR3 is TGTGCCAGCAGCAAGTCCCGGGACAGGGGCCAAGAGACCCAGTACTTC. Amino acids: CASSKSRDRGQETQYF.

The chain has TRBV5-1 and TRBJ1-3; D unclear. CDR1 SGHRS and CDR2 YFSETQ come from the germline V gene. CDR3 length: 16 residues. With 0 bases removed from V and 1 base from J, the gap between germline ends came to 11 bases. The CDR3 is CASSLEWGVSGNTIYF. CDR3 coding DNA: TGCGCCAGCAGCTTGGAATGGGGAGTTTCTGGAAACACCATATATTTT. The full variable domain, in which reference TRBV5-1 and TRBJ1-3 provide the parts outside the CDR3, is KAGVTQTPRYLIKTRGQQVTLSCSPISGHRSVSWYQQTPGQGLQFLFEYFSETQRNKGNFPGRFSGRQFSNSRSEMNVSTLELGDSALYLCASSLEWGVSGNTIYFGEGSWLTVV.

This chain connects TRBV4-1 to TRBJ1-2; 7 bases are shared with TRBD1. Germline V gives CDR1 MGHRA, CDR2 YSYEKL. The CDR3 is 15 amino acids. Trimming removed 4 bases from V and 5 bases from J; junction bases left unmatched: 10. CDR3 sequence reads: CASSPARGTGYGYTF. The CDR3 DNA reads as TGCGCCAGCAGCCCAGCCAGGGGGACGGGGTATGGCTACACCTTC.

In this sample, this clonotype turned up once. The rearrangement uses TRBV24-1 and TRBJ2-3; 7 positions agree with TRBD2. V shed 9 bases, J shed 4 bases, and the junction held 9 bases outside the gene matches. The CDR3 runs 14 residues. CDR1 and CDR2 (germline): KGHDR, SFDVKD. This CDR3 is CATGGDLRADTQYF. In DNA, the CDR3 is TGTGCCACCGGGGGGGATCTACGGGCAGATACGCAGTATTTT.

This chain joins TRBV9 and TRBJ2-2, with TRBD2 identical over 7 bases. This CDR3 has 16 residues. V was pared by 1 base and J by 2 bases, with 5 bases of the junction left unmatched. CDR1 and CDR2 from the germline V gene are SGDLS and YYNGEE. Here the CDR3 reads CASSVWPSGNTGELFF. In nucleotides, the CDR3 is TGTGCCAGCAGCGTATGGCCTAGCGGAAACACCGGGGAGCTGTTTTTT. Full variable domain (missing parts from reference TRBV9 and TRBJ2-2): DSGVTQTPKHLITATGQRVTLRCSPRSGDLSVYWYQQSLDQGLQFLIQYYNGEERAKGNILERFSAQQFPDLHSELNLSSLELGDSALYFCASSVWPSGNTGELFFGEGSRLTVL.

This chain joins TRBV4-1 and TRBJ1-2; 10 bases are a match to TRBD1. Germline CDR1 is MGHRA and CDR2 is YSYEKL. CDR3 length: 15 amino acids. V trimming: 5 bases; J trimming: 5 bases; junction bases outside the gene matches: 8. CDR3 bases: TGCGCCAGCAGCTTTCTTCGGACAGGGGGGTATGGCTACACCTTC. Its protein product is CASSFLRTGGYGYTF.

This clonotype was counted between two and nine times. CDR3 bases: TGTGCCAGCAGTTCCGGGACTGGGGGCCAGCCCCAGCATTTT. Encoded protein: CASSSGTGGQPQHF. The rearrangement links TRBV12-3 or TRBV12-4 to TRBJ1-5; D perhaps matches TRBD1 (6 bases). The CDR3 runs to 14 residues. The V end was cut by 4 bases, the J end by 7 bases, with 14 bases between.

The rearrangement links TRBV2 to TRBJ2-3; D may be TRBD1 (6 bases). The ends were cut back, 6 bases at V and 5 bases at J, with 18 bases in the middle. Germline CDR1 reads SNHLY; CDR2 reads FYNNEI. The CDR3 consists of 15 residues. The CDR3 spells CASRDAGASIDTQYF. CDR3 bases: TGTGCCAGCAGGGACGCAGGGGCTTCCATAGATACGCAGTATTTT.